Each of the 29 T cell receptor beta chains below was sequenced from the same sample in a study of OX40 agonist ivuxolimab in advanced cancers. Profiling relied on immunoSEQ multiplex PCR, and the TCRdb table lists in-frame clones only, not all of them. The sample has around 83,000 clones, roughly 80% seen once. The specimen comprised CD4+ or CD8+ T cells sorted from blood, sampled in a trial of the OX40 agonist ivuxolimab. These receptors all stem from an adult with an advanced solid tumor such as melanoma, head and neck, liver or kidney cancer.

The J gene is TRBJ1-4, the V gene TRBV5-1; a possible D gene is TRBD1 (6 bases). This CDR3 is 14 amino acids long. Trimming shortened V by 4 bases and J by 5 bases, and 12 bases separated the two germline ends. CDR1 is SGHRS and CDR2 is YFSETQ in the germline V gene. The CDR3: CASSGNTGNEKLFF. The CDR3 nucleotides read TGCGCCAGCAGCGGGAATACAGGGAATGAAAAACTGTTTTTT.

The chain joins TRBV6-1 to TRBJ1-2; D remains ambiguous. The germline CDR1 and CDR2 sequences are MNHNS and SASEGT. This CDR3 comprises 14 residues. Trimming removed 9 bases at V and 2 bases at J, with 16 bases between. CDR3 amino acids: CASSRLGWNYGYTF. The CDR3 nucleotides are TGTGCCAGTAGCCGCTTAGGGTGGAACTATGGCTACACCTTC.

CDR3 in DNA: TGTGCCAGCAGCTTAGTAAGTTCTCAAGAGACCCAGTACTTC. This sequence encodes CASSLVSSQETQYF. The chain is built from TRBV7-2 and TRBJ2-5; no reliable D call. Germline V gene data show CDR1 as SGHTA and CDR2 as FQGNSA. The CDR3 runs 14 residues. The V end lost 1 base, the J end lost 2 bases, and 8 bases lay between the germline ends.

The chain uses TRBV27 and TRBJ1-6; D is perhaps TRBD1 (6 bases). Germline CDR1 and CDR2: MNHEY and SMNVEV (reference sequence). This CDR3 contains 18 residues. Trimming removed 2 bases from V and 8 bases from J, with 22 bases in between. CDR3 sequence: CASSLRGTGTARDSPLHF. The CDR3 DNA sequence: TGTGCCAGCAGTTTAAGGGGAACAGGGACTGCAAGAGATTCACCCCTCCACTTT.

This rearrangement joins TRBV6-1 to TRBJ1-6, with 8 positions matching TRBD1. Germline trimming cut 2 bases from V and 10 bases from J; bases unmatched to any gene: 10. The CDR3 spans 16 residues. Germline CDR1 and CDR2: MNHNS and SASEGT. The CDR3 sequence is CASSERDRGRGSPLHF. The CDR3 region has the DNA TGTGCCAGCAGTGAACGTGACAGGGGAAGGGGCTCACCCCTCCACTTT.

This clone turned up a few times. The chain combines TRBV29-1 with TRBJ2-1; D assignment may be TRBD1 or TRBD2 (5 bases each). The CDR3 spans 15 residues. Trimming pared 4 bases from V and 10 bases from J, leaving 23 bases between. CDR1 and CDR2 (germline): SQVTM, ANQGSEA. In nucleotides, the CDR3 is TGCAGCGTTGCGGTTTTCGGGACCCGCGGCAGAGAGCAGTTCTTC. As protein: CSVAVFGTRGREQFF.

This clone has only a few counts. Germline and junction disagree at one end, which may indicate a read error. The chain couples TRBV7-7 to TRBJ2-2, with D perhaps matching TRBD1 (6 bases). The CDR3 has 14 residues. CDR1 is SSHAT and CDR2 is FNYEAQ in the germline V gene (reference sequence). In nucleotides, the CDR3 is TGTGCTAGCAGCTTAGGGACAACAACCGGGGAGCTGTTTTTT. Encoded protein: CASSLGTTTGELFF.

V usage is TRBV7-9 and J usage is TRBJ2-1; D call uncertain. This CDR3 comprises 12 residues. The V gene lost 3 bases and the J gene lost 4 bases, with 4 bases spanning the gap. Looked up from germline, CDR1 is SEHNR and CDR2 is FQNEAQ (reference sequence). DNA of the CDR3: TGTGCCAGCAGCTTCCCATACAATGAGCAGTTCTTC. The encoded protein is CASSFPYNEQFF.

The V and J genes are TRBV7-3 and TRBJ2-3; D is perhaps TRBD2 (6 bases). Germline V gene lookup returns CDR1 SGHTA and CDR2 FQGTGA. CDR3 length: 14 amino acids. The V end lost 3 bases, the J end lost 0 bases, and 7 bases lay between the germline ends. CDR3 sequence: CASSFGGSTDTQYF. The CDR3 bases are TGTGCCAGCAGCTTTGGGGGGAGCACAGATACGCAGTATTTT.

The V and J genes are TRBV15 and TRBJ1-2; tentatively, D is TRBD1 (5 bases). CDR1 and CDR2 from the germline V gene are LNHNV and YYDKDF (reference sequence). Trimming shortened V by 2 bases and J by 2 bases, and 9 bases separated the two germline ends. The CDR3 spans 14 residues. The DNA of the CDR3 is TGTGCCACCAGCAGAATAGACAGAAACTATGGCTACACCTTC. Translated: CATSRIDRNYGYTF.

This clone was recorded once. One end of the junction does not line up with germline, which may come from a read error. The CDR3 spells CASTLSLGATQYF. DNA for the CDR3: TGTGCCAGCACCTTAAGCCTCGGTGCGACGCAGTATTTT. V is TRBV7-9 and J is TRBJ2-3; D is unclear. Germline assignment: CDR1 SEHNR and CDR2 FQNEAQ (reference sequence). The CDR3 length is 13 residues. Variable domain in full (rest from reference TRBV7-9 and TRBJ2-3): DTGVSQNPRHKITKRGQNVTFRCDPISEHNRLYWYRQTLGQGPEFLTYFQNEAQLEKSRLLSDRFSAERPKGSFSTLEIQRTEQGDSAMYLCASTLSLGATQYFGPGTRLTVL.

The gene calls are TRBV6-1 and TRBJ2-7; 11 bases are a match to TRBD2. Germline V gene sequence: CDR1 MNHNS, CDR2 SASEGT. Germline trimming cut 8 bases from V and 2 bases from J; bases unmatched to any gene: 8. This CDR3 is 15 amino acids long. The CDR3 DNA follows: TGTGCCAGCCATTCCTTTAGCGGGGGGGCCTACGAGCAGTACTTC. This translates into CASHSFSGGAYEQYF.

The chain employs TRBV27 and TRBJ2-1; 7 positions match TRBD1. CDR3 length: 15 amino acids. Germline CDR1 reads MNHEY; CDR2 reads SMNVEV (reference sequence). Trimming at V came to 1 base and at J to 2 bases, leaving 2 bases not matched to a gene. The CDR3 loop is CASSLLQGAYNEQFF. CDR3 nucleotide sequence: TGTGCCAGCAGTTTATTGCAGGGGGCCTACAATGAGCAGTTCTTC.

The V call is TRBV4-1, the J call TRBJ1-5; the D is unclear. Trimming stripped 3 bases from V and 4 bases from J, with 7 bases between. Per the germline V gene, CDR1 is MGHRA and CDR2 is YSYEKL. The CDR3 spans 13 residues. CDR3 nucleotide sequence: TGCGCCAGCAGCCATTCCCTGAATCAGCCCCAGCATTTT. Translating it yields CASSHSLNQPQHF.

The V gene is TRBV30, the J gene TRBJ2-5; 10 positions match TRBD2. This CDR3 is 11 amino acids long. Germline V lookup: CDR1 GTSNPN, CDR2 SVGIG (reference sequence). The CDR3 region is CAVAGGETQYF. The DNA of the CDR3 is TGTGCTGTAGCGGGGGGAGAGACCCAGTACTTC.

The chain joins TRBV7-9 to TRBJ2-2, with D maybe TRBD1 (7 bases). Trimming cost V 10 bases and J 1 base, with 10 bases left between them. The CDR3 is 13 residues long. In germline, CDR1 is SEHNR, CDR2 FQNEAQ (reference sequence). The CDR3 region has the DNA TGTGCCACCAGGGGGGAGAACACCGGGGAGCTGTTTTTT. Protein product: CATRGENTGELFF.

This clone has a handful of counts. This chain uses TRBV30 with TRBJ1-5; D not certain. V was pared by 6 bases and J by 3 bases, with 15 bases between. Germline CDR1 is GTSNPN and CDR2 is SVGIG (reference sequence). The CDR3 contains 14 residues. The CDR3 region is CACSELGTNQPQHF. CDR3 sequence (DNA): TGTGCCTGTTCTGAGCTAGGCACCAATCAGCCCCAGCATTTT.

In its sample, this clone was seen once. This sequence joins TRBV9 and TRBJ2-1, with TRBD2 identical over 8 bases. V lost 1 base to trimming and J lost 7 bases; unmatched junction nucleotides: 7. In germline, CDR1 is SGDLS, CDR2 YYNGEE. The CDR3 consists of 15 residues. The CDR3 DNA follows: TGTGCCAGCAGCGTAAATATCGGGAGGGGGAATGAGCAGTTCTTC. Translation: CASSVNIGRGNEQFF.

The chain combines TRBV29-1 with TRBJ2-1; D perhaps matches TRBD1 (6 bases). Trimming cost V 5 bases and J 3 bases, with 14 bases left between them. The CDR3 covers 14 residues. Germline loops: CDR1 SQVTM, CDR2 ANQGSEA. The CDR3: CSVSAGDYYNEQFF. In nucleotides, the CDR3 is TGCAGCGTTTCGGCAGGGGATTACTACAATGAGCAGTTCTTC.

This clone was observed a few times. The chain recombines TRBV5-5 with TRBJ2-3; no clear D gene. The CDR3 length is 13 residues. From germline, CDR1 is SGHKS and CDR2 YYEKEE (reference sequence). The germline V and J ends were trimmed by 4 bases and 2 bases, with 8 bases remaining between them. The CDR3 DNA reads as TGTGCCAGCAGCCCGGACCTCACAGATACGCAGTATTTT. Translation gives CASSPDLTDTQYF.

V is TRBV27 and J is TRBJ2-7; D is ambiguous. The CDR3 is made up of 14 amino acids. Trimming took 7 bases from V and 1 from J, leaving 14 bases between them. Germline CDR1 is MNHEY and CDR2 is SMNVEV (reference sequence). CDR3 sequence: CASNSGRLSYEQYF. In DNA, the CDR3 is TGTGCCAGCAACTCAGGACGGCTTTCCTACGAGCAGTACTTC.

The chain employs TRBV5-4 and TRBJ2-3; D may match TRBD1 or TRBD2 (6 bases each). There are 15 residues in the CDR3. Germline values: CDR1 SGHNT, CDR2 YYREEE (reference sequence). The ends were cut back, 4 bases at V and 4 bases at J, with 16 bases in the middle. CDR3 loop: CASSPSRGRADTQYF. In DNA form, the CDR3 reads TGTGCCAGCAGCCCTAGCCGGGGGCGAGCAGATACGCAGTATTTT.

Regarding this clone: A junction boundary mismatches the germline segment, possibly from a read error. This chain links TRBV18 with TRBJ1-1; 7 nucleotides match TRBD1. The CDR3 contains 13 residues. Germline loops: CDR1 KGHSH, CDR2 LQKENI. This CDR3 reads CASSPRDSTMAAF. The CDR3 bases are TGTGCCAGCTCACCACGGGACAGTACGATGGCCGCTTTT.

Notes on this clone: A read error may account for a junction end that differs from germline. This sequence joins TRBV28 and TRBJ1-4, with TRBD1 as a possible D gene (5 bases). There are 16 residues in the CDR3. The V gene's germline CDR1 is MDHEN and CDR2 SYDVKM. The CDR3 coding sequence is TGTGCCACCGCTCGCGCAGCCACCGGGGGAGGGTCAACCTCGAGCTTT. It translates to CATARAATGGGSTSSF.

The V gene is TRBV5-1, the J gene TRBJ1-2; a possible D gene is TRBD1 (5 bases). The CDR3 totals 16 residues. Trimming shortened V by 0 bases and J by 3 bases, and 15 bases separated the two germline ends. Germline V CDR1 and CDR2: SGHRS, YFSETQ. CDR3 DNA: TGCGCCAGCAGCTTGGCCGGGGGGAGCGGATACTATGGCTACACCTTC. Residues: CASSLAGGSGYYGYTF.

The chain couples TRBV30 to TRBJ1-6; TRBD1 aligns across 8 bases. The CDR3 spans 14 residues. CDR1 GTSNPN and CDR2 SVGIG come from the germline V gene (reference sequence). V lost 4 bases to trimming and J lost 6 bases; unmatched junction nucleotides: 5. The CDR3, as DNA: TGTGCCTGGAAAAGGGACAGGCTTAATTCACCCCTCCACTTT. Translation: CAWKRDRLNSPLHF.

This rearrangement joins TRBV28 to TRBJ1-6; possible D gene TRBD1, 6 bases. Germline V gives CDR1 MDHEN, CDR2 SYDVKM. The CDR3 contains 15 residues. Trimming shortened V by 5 bases and J by 14 bases, and 22 bases separated the two germline ends. The CDR3 DNA reads as TGTGCCAGCAGTACCCACAGGGACCTTGGTAGGTCCCTCCACTTT. This encodes CASSTHRDLGRSLHF.

The genes are TRBV18 and TRBJ1-2; D unresolved. In germline, CDR1 is KGHSH, CDR2 LQKENI. This CDR3 region has 16 residues. V shed 2 bases and J shed 0 bases, with 13 bases lying between them. The CDR3 loop reads CASSPDGRPANYGYTF. The CDR3 DNA reads as TGTGCCAGCTCACCAGACGGCAGGCCAGCTAACTATGGCTACACCTTC.

The rearrangement links TRBV19 to TRBJ2-2, with D perhaps given as TRBD1 or TRBD2 (5 bases each). CDR1 LNHDA and CDR2 SQIVND come from the germline V gene (reference sequence). Trimming removed 3 bases at V and 6 bases at J, with 14 bases between. The CDR3 sequence is 15 residues long. Here the CDR3 reads CASSIISGGAGELFF. CDR3 nucleotides: TGTGCCAGTAGTATTATATCTGGGGGAGCCGGGGAGCTGTTTTTT.